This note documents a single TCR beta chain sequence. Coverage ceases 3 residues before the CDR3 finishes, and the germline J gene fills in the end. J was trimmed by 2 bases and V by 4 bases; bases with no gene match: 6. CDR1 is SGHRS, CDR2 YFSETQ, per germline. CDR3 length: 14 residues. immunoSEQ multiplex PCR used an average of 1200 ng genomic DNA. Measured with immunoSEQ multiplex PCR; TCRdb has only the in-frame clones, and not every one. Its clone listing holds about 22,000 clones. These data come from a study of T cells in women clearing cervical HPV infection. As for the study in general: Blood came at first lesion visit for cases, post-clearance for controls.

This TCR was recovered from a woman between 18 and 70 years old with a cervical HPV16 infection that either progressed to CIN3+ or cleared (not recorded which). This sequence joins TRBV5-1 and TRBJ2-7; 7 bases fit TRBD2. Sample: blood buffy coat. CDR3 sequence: CASSGGLGTYEQYF. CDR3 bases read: TGCGCCAGCAGCGGAGGACTAGGTACCTACGAG.